This T cell receptor (beta chain) was captured in a study of blood T cells in healthy people across ages. This clonotype occurred many times. PCR was performed a second time for 7 to 11 cycles using a sample-barcoded 5' primer and a J-beta primer mix. TCRdb re-derived calls from the 5' RACE reads in MiXCR, one entry per CDR3 protein. The sample holds around 870,000 distinct CDR3 sequences, more than 25% seen once. This CDR3 is built from 14 residues. The ends were cut back, 0 bases at V and 4 bases at J, with 10 bases in the middle. Germline V lookup: CDR1 SGDLS, CDR2 YYNGEE. This receptor was identified in a woman aged 80 or over in good health. The sequenced sample consisted of blood. The genes are TRBV9 and TRBJ2-5; TRBD2 is a possible D gene (5 bases). In nucleotides, the CDR3 is TGTGCCAGCAGCGTAGGGACTGATGGAGAGACCCAGTACTTC. It yields the protein CASSVGTDGETQYF.